This entry lists 17 T cell receptor beta chains sequenced from one sample in a study of T cell repertoires in cytomegalovirus infection. TCRdb recomputed calls from the reads with MiXCR, one row per CDR3 protein. The sample includes 680,000 or so distinct CDR3 sequences, less than 40% of them seen just once. The specimen sequenced was PBMCs. Receptor source: a human donor in good health (CMV status not recorded). Some clones in this sample may be carry-over from other donors' samples.

The V call is TRBV12-3 or TRBV12-4, the J call TRBJ1-6; the D gene is possibly TRBD1 (5 bases). V lost 7 bases to trimming and J lost 11 bases, with 15 bases between them. The CDR3 extends over 13 amino acids. Here the CDR3 reads CASIFKGMPPLHF. CDR3 nucleotide sequence: TGTGCCAGCATTTTCAAGGGGATGCCACCCCTCCACTTT.

V and J are TRBV6-1 and TRBJ2-3; unclear D gene. Germline V lookup: CDR1 MNHNS, CDR2 SASEGT. Deletions cut 2 bases from V and 2 bases from J, with 11 bases between. The CDR3 has 15 amino acids. The chain's CDR3 is CASSEQATHTDTQYF. As DNA, the CDR3 is TGTGCCAGCAGTGAACAAGCGACTCACACAGATACGCAGTATTTT.

This clonotype was counted a single time. The chain carries TRBV19 and TRBJ1-5, with D maybe TRBD1 (5 bases). Trimming pared 5 bases from V and 7 bases from J, leaving 9 bases between. Germline V gene lookup returns CDR1 LNHDA and CDR2 SQIVND (reference sequence). The CDR3 covers 12 residues. The CDR3 region has the DNA TGTGCCAGTAGTTGGGGGGAGCAGCCCCAGCATTTT. Translating gives CASSWGEQPQHF.

This sequence joins TRBV3-1 and TRBJ2-3; TRBD2 matches at 7 bases. Germline CDR1 is LGHDT and CDR2 is YNNKEL (reference sequence). Losses at the gene ends were 1 base for V and 2 bases for J; bases not matched to a gene: 9. This CDR3 contains 17 residues. In DNA, the CDR3 is TGTGCCAGCAGCCAAGCGAGACTAGCATACCCCACAGATACGCAGTATTTT. This encodes CASSQARLAYPTDTQYF.

The chain combines TRBV15 with TRBJ1-5; D not certain. Germline V gives CDR1 LNHNV, CDR2 YYDKDF (reference sequence). V was trimmed by 3 bases and J by 0 bases, leaving 18 bases between them. The CDR3 loop spans 18 amino acids. The CDR3 DNA sequence: TGTGCCACCAGCAGGACCCGCTCCGGGCTGAATAGCAATCAGCCCCAGCATTTT. This sequence encodes CATSRTRSGLNSNQPQHF.

The genes are TRBV7-2 and TRBJ1-5, with 9 positions matching TRBD1. Germline V gene sequence: CDR1 SGHTA, CDR2 FQGNSA. The V gene end was trimmed by 6 bases and the J gene end by 4 bases; junction bases not matched to a gene: 10. The CDR3 covers 16 residues. CDR3 sequence (DNA): TGTGCCAGCAGTTTGAATTCCGGGACAGGGAATCAGCCCCAGCATTTT. It encodes CASSLNSGTGNQPQHF.

The chain employs TRBV11-1 and TRBJ1-1; D remains ambiguous. V gave up 5 bases and J gave up 2 bases, with 18 bases separating them. Germline CDR1 SGHAT, CDR2 FQDESV (reference sequence). This CDR3 has 16 residues. The CDR3 region is CASSETHSAFNTEAFF. Written as DNA, the CDR3 is TGTGCCAGCAGCGAAACGCACAGTGCGTTCAACACTGAAGCTTTCTTT.

The CDR3 DNA reads TGCAGTGCTAGAGAAGTGACAGGGACGAATACGCAGTATTTT. Translating it yields CSAREVTGTNTQYF. The rearrangement links TRBV20-1 to TRBJ2-3; 7 bases map to TRBD1. The germline V gene encodes CDR1 DFQATT and CDR2 SNEGSKA (reference sequence). This CDR3 is 14 amino acids long. V lost 0 bases, J lost 7 bases, and 7 bases stayed unmatched.

The gene calls are TRBV7-2 and TRBJ1-1; 8 bases map to TRBD1. This CDR3 is built from 16 residues. Germline CDR1 and CDR2: SGHTA and FQGNSA. V was clipped by 3 bases and J by 3 bases; unmatched bases: 9. CDR3 region: CASSFYSGGRYTEAFF. The CDR3 DNA is TGTGCCAGCAGCTTTTACTCAGGGGGCCGGTACACTGAAGCTTTCTTT.

This clonotype was seen a single time. At one end, the junction sequence differs from germline, possibly due to a read error. The V gene is TRBV6-1, the J gene TRBJ1-5; no definite D call. This CDR3 spans 15 amino acids. CDR1 is MNHNS, CDR2 SASEGT, per germline. Here the CDR3 reads CASSFPISPDQPQDF. In nucleotides, the CDR3 is TGTGCCAGCAGTTTCCCGATCAGCCCCGATCAACCCCAGGATTTT.

The chain's CDR3 is CSVVGRDGYTF. Here the CDR3 DNA reads TGCAGCGTTGTAGGGAGGGATGGCTACACCTTC. The gene calls are TRBV29-1 and TRBJ1-2; no clear D. CDR3 length equals 11 residues. Trimming removed 4 bases from V and 6 bases from J, with 9 bases in between. In germline, CDR1 is SQVTM, CDR2 ANQGSEA.

Concerning this clonotype: Given a much more abundant clone one base away, this may be a read error. The chain couples TRBV28 to TRBJ2-7; unclear D gene. Germline CDR1 MDHEN, CDR2 SYDVKM. The CDR3 loop spans 13 amino acids. The V end lost 2 bases, the J end lost 2 bases, and 7 bases lay between the germline ends. CDR3 region: CASSLEAPYEQYF. The CDR3 bases are TGTGCCAGCAGTTTAGAGGCCCCCTACGAGCAGTACTTC.

The count of this clonotype is one. V gene TRBV6-1 combines with J gene TRBJ1-2; no definite D call. CDR1 and CDR2 (germline): MNHNS, SASEGT. The CDR3 consists of 13 residues. The V and J ends lost 4 bases and 2 bases respectively, with 8 bases between them. The CDR3 nucleotides are TGTGCCAGCAGTGTTGAGAAGAACTATGGCTACACCTTC. Translated, it gives CASSVEKNYGYTF.

The table lists this clonotype with a few counts. The CDR3 sequence: CASSRGGEAEAFF. CDR3 DNA: TGTGCCAGCAGCCGGGGGGGGGAGGCTGAAGCTTTCTTT. This chain joins TRBV7-6 and TRBJ1-1; D possibly corresponds to TRBD1 (5 bases). Trimming left V 5 bases short and J 6 bases short, with 13 bases between. Germline CDR1 reads SGHVS; CDR2 reads FNYEAQ. The CDR3 extends over 13 amino acids.

The chain is built from TRBV6-1 and TRBJ2-6, with D perhaps assigned TRBD1 or TRBD2 (5 bases each). Germline-derived CDR1 and CDR2 are MNHNS and SASEGT. The V end lost 4 bases, the J end lost 0 bases, and 13 bases lay between the germline ends. This CDR3 contains 17 residues. CDR3 loop: CASSGQGRFSGANVLTF. CDR3 nucleotides: TGTGCCAGCAGTGGCCAGGGACGATTCTCTGGGGCCAACGTCCTGACTTTC.

The chain links TRBV9 to TRBJ1-1; no clear D. This CDR3 has 13 residues. The V and J ends lost 4 bases and 4 bases respectively, with 11 bases between them. Germline V gives CDR1 SGDLS, CDR2 YYNGEE. The CDR3 DNA reads as TGTGCCAGCAGCCCTACTCGGTTCACTGAAGCTTTCTTT. Translated: CASSPTRFTEAFF. The variable domain in full, completed from reference TRBV9 and TRBJ1-1, reads DSGVTQTPKHLITATGQRVTLRCSPRSGDLSVYWYQQSLDQGLQFLIQYYNGEERAKGNILERFSAQQFPDLHSELNLSSLELGDSALYFCASSPTRFTEAFFGQGTRLTVV.

This sequence joins TRBV29-1 and TRBJ1-5; D is perhaps TRBD1 (5 bases). V was trimmed by 6 bases and J by 0 bases, leaving 12 bases between them. Germline CDR1 reads SQVTM; CDR2 reads ANQGSEA. CDR3 size: 14 residues. The CDR3 sequence: CSVATDNSNQPQHF. In nucleotides, the CDR3 is TGCAGCGTCGCGACAGATAATAGCAATCAGCCCCAGCATTTT.